This T cell receptor beta chain was retrieved from a study of Graves' ophthalmopathy and Graves' hyperthyroidism. This clonotype occurred many times. What it binds is not known. Amplifying from RNA transcripts, the study obtained TCR beta CDR3 regions. The workflow started with a first-round RT-PCR run with HTBI primers and then moved on to a second-round multiplex PCR. TCRdb independently ran MiXCR on the multiplex PCR reads; one entry per CDR3 protein. The data hold approximately 160,000 distinct CDR3 sequences, with about 40% observed a single time. The junction had 7 bases not matched to a gene; V was cut back by 7 bases and J by 1 base. From germline, CDR1 is MDHEN and CDR2 SYDVKM. This CDR3 region has 16 residues. Study-wide findings and caveats: Progression of ophthalmopathy was predicted by the model with roughly 71% sensitivity and around 72% specificity.

PBMCs came from more than 8 ml of fresh peripheral blood. Sequencing used peripheral blood. The TCR originated in a woman between 40 and 50 years old with Graves' ophthalmopathy. The chain joins TRBV28 to TRBJ1-6; 7 positions agree with TRBD1. The CDR3 nucleotides are TGTGCCAGCACCCCCGCGGGACAGTCCTATAATTCACCCCTCCACTTT. Residues: CASTPAGQSYNSPLHF.